The 3 T cell receptor beta chains given below trace back to one sample, sequenced in a study of beta chain features in type 1 diabetes. Every bit of the isolated RNA underwent reverse transcription, so sequencing read expressed TCRB transcripts. Profiling relied on immunoSEQ multiplex PCR, and the TCRdb table lists in-frame clones only, not all of them. The table lists nearly 700,000 clones, roughly 12% of them singletons. Their cognate antigens are unknown. Study outcomes and limitations: TCRB CDR3s from Type 1 diabetes patients were moderately but significantly shorter in all four CD4+ subsets.

What was sequenced was naive CD4+ T cells from blood. The source is a man between 18 and 35 years old with type 1 diabetes.

The CDR3 DNA reads as TGTGCCAGCAGCCAAGGGGGCGGGGATAATTCACCCCTCCACTTT. It specifies CASSQGGGDNSPLHF. The chain employs TRBV14 and TRBJ1-6; a possible D gene is TRBD1 (5 bases). Germline lookup yields CDR1 SGHDN and CDR2 FVKESK. V was shortened by 1 base and J by 5 bases, with 9 bases between the two germline ends. The CDR3 is 15 residues long.

The chain couples TRBV6-5 to TRBJ2-3, with D unresolved. V shed 6 bases and J shed 0 bases, with 10 bases lying between them. CDR1 is MNHEY, CDR2 SVGAGI, per germline. The CDR3 runs 14 residues. The CDR3 is CASSLGASTDTQYF. In DNA form, the CDR3 reads TGTGCCAGCAGCCTCGGTGCTAGCACAGATACGCAGTATTTT.

This chain uses TRBV6-6 with TRBJ2-5, with TRBD2 matching 12 bases. Losses at the gene ends were 6 bases for V and 2 bases for J; bases not matched to a gene: 7. The CDR3 loop spans 16 amino acids. The V gene's germline CDR1 is MNHNY and CDR2 SVGAGI (reference sequence). The CDR3 spells CASRPTGLAGQETQYF. The CDR3, as DNA: TGTGCCAGCAGGCCCACCGGACTAGCGGGACAAGAGACCCAGTACTTC.